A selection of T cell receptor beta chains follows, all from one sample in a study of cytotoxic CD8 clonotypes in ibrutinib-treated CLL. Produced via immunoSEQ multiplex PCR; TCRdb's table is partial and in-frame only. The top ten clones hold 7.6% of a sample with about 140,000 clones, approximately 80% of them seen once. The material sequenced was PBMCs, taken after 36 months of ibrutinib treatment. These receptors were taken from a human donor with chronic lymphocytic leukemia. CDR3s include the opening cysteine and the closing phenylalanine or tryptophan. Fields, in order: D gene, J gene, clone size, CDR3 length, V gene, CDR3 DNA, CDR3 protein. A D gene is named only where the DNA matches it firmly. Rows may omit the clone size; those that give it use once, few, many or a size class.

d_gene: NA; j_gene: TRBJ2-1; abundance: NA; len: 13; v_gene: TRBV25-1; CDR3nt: TGTGCCAGCACGAGGACCAGAGACAATGAGCAGTTCTTC; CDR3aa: CASTRTRDNEQFF
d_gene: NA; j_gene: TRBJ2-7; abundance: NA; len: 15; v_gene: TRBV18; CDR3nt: TGTGCCAGCTCACCGCGGCAGGGGTCCTCCTACGAGCAGTACTTC; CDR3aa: CASSPRQGSSYEQYF
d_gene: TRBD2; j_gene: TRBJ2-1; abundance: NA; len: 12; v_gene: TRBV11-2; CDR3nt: TGTGCCAGCAGCCCTGGGGGGGGTGAGCAGTTCTTC; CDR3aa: CASSPGGGEQFF
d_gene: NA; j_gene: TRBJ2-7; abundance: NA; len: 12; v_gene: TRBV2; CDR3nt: TGTGCCAGCAGTGAGCAGGGCTACGAGCAGTACTTC; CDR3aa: CASSEQGYEQYF
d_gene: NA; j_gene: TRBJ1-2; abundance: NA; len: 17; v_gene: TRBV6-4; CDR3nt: TGTGCCAGCAGTGACTCCGTTAACTTTCAAGGGATGGGTGGCTACACCTTC; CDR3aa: CASSDSVNFQGMGGYTF
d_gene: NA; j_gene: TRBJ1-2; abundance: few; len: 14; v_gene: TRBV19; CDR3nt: TGTGCCAGTAGTGGAACAGGGTGGGACTATGGCTACACCTTC; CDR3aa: CASSGTGWDYGYTF
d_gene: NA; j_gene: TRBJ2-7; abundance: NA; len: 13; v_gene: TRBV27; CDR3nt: TGTGCCAGCAGCGATCTCTCGGGCTACGAGCAGTACTTC; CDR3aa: CASSDLSGYEQYF
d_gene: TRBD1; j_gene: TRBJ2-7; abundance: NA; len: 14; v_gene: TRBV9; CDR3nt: TGTGCCAGCAGCGCCCGGACAGGGACCTACGAGCAGTACTTC; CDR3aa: CASSARTGTYEQYF
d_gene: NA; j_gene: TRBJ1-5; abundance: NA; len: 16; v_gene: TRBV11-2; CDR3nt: TGTGCCAGCAGCTTAGCCACGGGACATTTTAATCAGCCCCAGCATTTT; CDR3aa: CASSLATGHFNQPQHF
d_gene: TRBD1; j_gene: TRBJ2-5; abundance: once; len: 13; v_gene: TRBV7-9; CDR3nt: TGTGCCAGCAGCATGGGACAGCAAGAGACCCAGTACTTC; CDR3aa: CASSMGQQETQYF
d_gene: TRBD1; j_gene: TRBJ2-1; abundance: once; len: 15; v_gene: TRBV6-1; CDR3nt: TGTGCCAGCAGTGAAGCTGGGACAGGGGACAATGAGCAGTTCTTC; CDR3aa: CASSEAGTGDNEQFF
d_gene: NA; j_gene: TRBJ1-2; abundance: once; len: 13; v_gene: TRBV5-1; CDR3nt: TGCGCCAGCAGCACCAGAACCAACTATGGCTACACCTTC; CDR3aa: CASSTRTNYGYTF
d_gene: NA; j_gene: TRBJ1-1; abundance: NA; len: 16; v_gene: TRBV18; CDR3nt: TGTGCCAGCTCAACGTTCGCGGGGATTACCTCCACTGAAGCTTTCTTT; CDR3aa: CASSTFAGITSTEAFF
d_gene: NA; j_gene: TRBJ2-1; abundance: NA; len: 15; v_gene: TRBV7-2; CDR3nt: TGTGCCAGCAGCTTGGGAGCGGGCTCCTACAATGAGCAGTTCTTC; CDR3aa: CASSLGAGSYNEQFF
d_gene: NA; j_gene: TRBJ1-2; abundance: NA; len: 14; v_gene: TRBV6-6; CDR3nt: TGTGCCAGCAGTTACGTTGGGACCAGCTATGGCTACACCTTC; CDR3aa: CASSYVGTSYGYTF
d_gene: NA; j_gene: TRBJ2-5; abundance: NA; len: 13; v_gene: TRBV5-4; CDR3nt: TGTGCCAGCAGCTTGGGCGGTAAAGAGACCCAGTACTTC; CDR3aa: CASSLGGKETQYF
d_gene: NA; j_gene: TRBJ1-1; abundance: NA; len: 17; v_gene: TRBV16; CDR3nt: TGTGCCAGCAGCCAAGACAGGCCCCTTGCAATGAACACTGAAGCTTTCTTT; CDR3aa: CASSQDRPLAMNTEAFF
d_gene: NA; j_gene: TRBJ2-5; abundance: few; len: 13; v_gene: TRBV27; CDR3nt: TGTGCCAGCAGTTTTAGAGAACAAGAGACCCAGTACTTC; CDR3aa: CASSFREQETQYF
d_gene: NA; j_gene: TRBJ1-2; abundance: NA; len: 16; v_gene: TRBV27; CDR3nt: TGTGCCAGCAGTTTGTTAACAGGTGATGCCTCTCATGGCTACACCTTC; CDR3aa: CASSLLTGDASHGYTF
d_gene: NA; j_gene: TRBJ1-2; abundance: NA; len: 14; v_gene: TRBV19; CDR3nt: TGTGCCAGTAGTCCATCACAGGGTCCGTTAGCCTACACCTTC; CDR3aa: CASSPSQGPLAYTF
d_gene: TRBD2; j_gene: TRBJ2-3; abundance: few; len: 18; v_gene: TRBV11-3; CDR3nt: TGTGCCAGCAGCTTAGGCCCCCTTGGTGCGGGGGGCGCAGATACGCAGTATTTT; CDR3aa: CASSLGPLGAGGADTQYF
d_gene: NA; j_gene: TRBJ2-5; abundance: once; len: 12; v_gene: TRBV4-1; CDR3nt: TGCGCCAGCAGCCAAGGGACAGAGACCCAGTACTTC; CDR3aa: CASSQGTETQYF
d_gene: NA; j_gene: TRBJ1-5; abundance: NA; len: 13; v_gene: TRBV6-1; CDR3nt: NA; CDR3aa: CASSTSEAQPQHF
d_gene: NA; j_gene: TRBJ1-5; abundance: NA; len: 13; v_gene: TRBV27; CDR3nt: TGTGCCAGCAGGCCTTATAGCAATCAGCCCCAGCATTTT; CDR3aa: CASRPYSNQPQHF
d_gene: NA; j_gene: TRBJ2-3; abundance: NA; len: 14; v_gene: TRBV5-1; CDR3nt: TGCGCCAGCAGCTTGGGACAGGGAGGAGATACGCAGTATTTT; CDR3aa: CASSLGQGGDTQYF
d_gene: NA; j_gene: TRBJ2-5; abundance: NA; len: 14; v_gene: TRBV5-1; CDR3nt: TGCGCCAGCAGCTTGGACGGGAGCCAAGAGACCCAGTACTTC; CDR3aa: CASSLDGSQETQYF
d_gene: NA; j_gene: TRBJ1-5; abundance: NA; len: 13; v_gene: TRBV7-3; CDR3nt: TGTGCCAGCAGCTTAGACAGCAATCAGCCCCAGCATTTT; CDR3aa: CASSLDSNQPQHF
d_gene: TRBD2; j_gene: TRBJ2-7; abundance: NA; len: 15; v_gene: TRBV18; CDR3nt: TGTGCCAGCTCACCGTTTGGTGCAGGGAGGGGAGAGCAGTACTTC; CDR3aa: CASSPFGAGRGEQYF
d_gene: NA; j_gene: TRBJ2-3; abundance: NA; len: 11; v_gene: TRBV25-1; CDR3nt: TGTGCCAGCAGTAGGGCAGATACGCAGTATTTT; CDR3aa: CASSRADTQYF
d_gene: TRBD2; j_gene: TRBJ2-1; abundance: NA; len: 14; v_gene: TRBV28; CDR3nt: TGTGCCAGCACCGTGGGAGGGAGTAGAAATGAGCAGTTCTTC; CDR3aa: CASTVGGSRNEQFF
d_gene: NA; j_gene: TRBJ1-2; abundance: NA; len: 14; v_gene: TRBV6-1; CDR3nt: TGTGCCAGCAGTGAAGTGGGGCAGGGGTATGGCTACACCTTC; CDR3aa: CASSEVGQGYGYTF
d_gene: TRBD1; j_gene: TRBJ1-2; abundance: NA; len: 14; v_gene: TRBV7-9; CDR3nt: TGTGCCAGCAGCTTAACTGGGACAGGGTATGGCTACACCTTC; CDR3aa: CASSLTGTGYGYTF
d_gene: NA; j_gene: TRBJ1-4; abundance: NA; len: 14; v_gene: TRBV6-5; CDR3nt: TGTGCCAGCAGCCGCAGGGAAAACGCTGAAAAACTGTTTTTT; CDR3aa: CASSRRENAEKLFF
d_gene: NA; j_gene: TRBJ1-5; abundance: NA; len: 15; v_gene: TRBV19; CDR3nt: TGTGCCAGTAGTACTCAACGACACCGCAATCAGCCCCAGCATTTT; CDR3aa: CASSTQRHRNQPQHF
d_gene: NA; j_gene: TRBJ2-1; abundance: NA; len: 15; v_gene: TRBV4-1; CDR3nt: TGCGCCAGCAGCCAAGAAATACAGGGCTGGAATGAGCAGTTCTTC; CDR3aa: CASSQEIQGWNEQFF
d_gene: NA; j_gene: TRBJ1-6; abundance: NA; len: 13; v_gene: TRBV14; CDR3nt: TGTGCCAGCAGCCAAGATCGGGCGGTACCCCTCCACTTT; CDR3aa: CASSQDRAVPLHF
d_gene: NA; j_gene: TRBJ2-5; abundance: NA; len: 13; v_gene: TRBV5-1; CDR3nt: TGCGCCAGCAGCCCCCGGGACGGAGAGACCCAGTACTTC; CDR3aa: CASSPRDGETQYF
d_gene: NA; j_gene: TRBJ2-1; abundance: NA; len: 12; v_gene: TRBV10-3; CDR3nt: TGTGCCATCCTAGGGTCCTACAATGAGCAGTTCTTC; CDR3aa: CAILGSYNEQFF
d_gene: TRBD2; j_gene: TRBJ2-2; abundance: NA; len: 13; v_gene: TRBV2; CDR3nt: TGTGCCAACGCCTTTAGCGGGACCGGGGAGCTGTTTTTT; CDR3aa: CANAFSGTGELFF
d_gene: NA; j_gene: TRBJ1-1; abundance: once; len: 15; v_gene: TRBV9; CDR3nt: TGTGCCAGCAGCTCCCATCGAGGGGGGTTACCTGAAGCTTTCTTT; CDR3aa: CASSSHRGGLPEAFF
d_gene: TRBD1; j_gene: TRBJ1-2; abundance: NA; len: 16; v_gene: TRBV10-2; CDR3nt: TGCGCCAGCAGTGGGGGGACAGGGTCAACTAACTATGGCTACACCTTC; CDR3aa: CASSGGTGSTNYGYTF
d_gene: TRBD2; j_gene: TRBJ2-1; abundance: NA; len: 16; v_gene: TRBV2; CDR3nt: TGTGCCAGCAGTGAAGTAATGGCTAGCGGGGGCTTTGAGCAGTTCTTC; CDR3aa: CASSEVMASGGFEQFF